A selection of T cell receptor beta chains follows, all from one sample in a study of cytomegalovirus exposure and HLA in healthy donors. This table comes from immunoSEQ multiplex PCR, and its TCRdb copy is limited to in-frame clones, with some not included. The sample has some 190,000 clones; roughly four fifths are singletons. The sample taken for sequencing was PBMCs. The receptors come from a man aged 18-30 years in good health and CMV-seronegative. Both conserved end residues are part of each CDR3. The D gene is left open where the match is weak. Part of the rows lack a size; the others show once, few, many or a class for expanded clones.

CDR3: CASSTPGGLSNQPQHF; DNA: TGTGCCAGTAGCACACCGGGGGGTTTATCGAATCAGCCCCAGCATTTT; J: TRBJ1-5; size: .; D: .; V: TRBV19
CDR3: CASSLGGGDGYTF; DNA: TGTGCCAGCAGTTTAGGGGGGGGCGATGGCTACACCTTC; J: TRBJ1-2; size: .; D: .; V: TRBV27
CDR3: CALRGDRDRNEQYF; DNA: TGTGCCCTCCGAGGGGACAGGGATAGGAACGAGCAGTACTTC; J: TRBJ2-7; size: .; D: TRBD1; V: TRBV7-9
CDR3: CASSFDRGTTGELFF; DNA: TGTGCCAGCTCATTCGACAGGGGGACCACCGGGGAGCTGTTTTTT; J: TRBJ2-2; size: .; D: TRBD1; V: TRBV18
CDR3: CAISPTPGLAGEGEQFF; DNA: TGTGCCATCAGCCCCACTCCGGGACTAGCGGGAGAAGGTGAGCAGTTCTTC; J: TRBJ2-1; size: few; D: TRBD2; V: TRBV10-3
CDR3: CASSFDSRNTEAFF; DNA: TGTGCCAGCAGTTTTGACAGTAGAAACACTGAAGCTTTCTTT; J: TRBJ1-1; size: .; D: .; V: TRBV27
CDR3: CASSPGQGVGFGTAFF; DNA: TGCGCCAGCAGCCCAGGACAGGGGGTAGGCTTCGGGACGGCTTTCTTT; J: TRBJ1-1; size: .; D: TRBD1; V: TRBV5-1
CDR3: CATSTFFGGQGDYGYTF; DNA: TGTGCCACCAGCACGTTTTTTGGCGGCCAAGGGGACTATGGCTACACCTTC; J: TRBJ1-2; size: .; D: .; V: TRBV15
CDR3: CASAGGKEYF; DNA: TGTGCCAGCGCTGGAGGTAAGGAGTACTTC; J: TRBJ2-5; size: .; D: .; V: TRBV6-4
CDR3: CASSSTTTSTGELFF; DNA: TGTGCCAGCAGCTCGACGACTACCTCCACCGGGGAGCTGTTTTTT; J: TRBJ2-2; size: .; D: .; V: TRBV9
CDR3: CASIVGGGLQETQYF; DNA: TGTGCCAGCATCGTTGGGGGGGGGCTCCAAGAGACCCAGTACTTC; J: TRBJ2-5; size: .; D: .; V: TRBV5-5
CDR3: CASSSMTSGSYIGGNEQFF; DNA: TGTGCCAGCAGCTCTATGACTAGCGGGAGTTATATAGGGGGAAATGAGCAGTTCTTC; J: TRBJ2-1; size: few; D: TRBD2; V: TRBV7-8
CDR3: CAVQPRGDRETQYF; DNA: TGTGCCGTACAACCGCGGGGGGACCGGGAGACCCAGTACTTC; J: TRBJ2-5; size: once; D: TRBD2; V: TRBV15
CDR3: CASTRPTGINTGELFF; DNA: TGTGCCAGCACCCGACCTACAGGGATAAACACCGGGGAGCTGTTTTTT; J: TRBJ2-2; size: .; D: .; V: TRBV27
CDR3: CASSLELAGGRRGDTQYF; DNA: TGTGCCAGCAGCTTAGAGCTAGCGGGGGGGCGGAGGGGAGATACGCAGTATTTT; J: TRBJ2-3; size: .; D: TRBD2; V: TRBV7-2
CDR3: CASSQWDRAYEQYF; DNA: TGCGCCAGCAGCCAATGGGACAGGGCTTACGAGCAGTACTTC; J: TRBJ2-7; size: .; D: TRBD1; V: TRBV4-1
CDR3: CASSERREKLFF; DNA: TGTGCCAGCAGTGAGCGCCGGGAAAAACTGTTTTTT; J: TRBJ1-4; size: .; D: .; V: TRBV6-1
CDR3: CASSYSGTSTDTQYF; DNA: TGTGCCAGCAGTTACTCCGGGACTAGCACAGATACGCAGTATTTT; J: TRBJ2-3; size: .; D: .; V: TRBV6-5
CDR3: CASSFGARGSTDTQYF; DNA: TGTGCCAGCAGTTTTGGGGCTCGAGGTAGCACAGATACGCAGTATTTT; J: TRBJ2-3; size: .; D: .; V: TRBV27
CDR3: CASSPLDRGPETQYF; DNA: TGTGCCAGCTCACCATTGGACAGGGGGCCGGAGACCCAGTACTTC; J: TRBJ2-5; size: .; D: TRBD1; V: TRBV18
CDR3: CATRRAEGYTF; DNA: TGTGCCACCCGCCGGGCAGAGGGATACACCTTC; J: TRBJ1-2; size: .; D: .; V: TRBV19
CDR3: CASSLLGQGGYNSPLHF; DNA: TGCGCCAGCAGCTTGTTGGGACAGGGGGGCTATAATTCACCCCTCCACTTT; J: TRBJ1-6; size: .; D: TRBD1; V: TRBV5-1
CDR3: CASSGQGRQPQHF; DNA: TGTGCCAGCAGTGGGCAGGGTCGGCAGCCCCAGCATTTT; J: TRBJ1-5; size: .; D: .; V: TRBV27
CDR3: CASSLAGGASTDTQYF; DNA: TGTGCCAGCAGCTTAGCGGGAGGTGCTAGCACAGATACGCAGTATTTT; J: TRBJ2-3; size: once; D: TRBD2; V: TRBV27
CDR3: CARGRERVSYEQYF; DNA: TGTGCCAGGGGGCGCGAGCGGGTCTCCTACGAGCAGTACTTC; J: TRBJ2-7; size: .; D: .; V: TRBV6-4
CDR3: CARARGNEQYF; DNA: TGTGCCAGGGCCAGGGGTAACGAGCAGTACTTC; J: TRBJ2-7; size: .; D: .; V: TRBV2
CDR3: CATHGTGFNSPLHF; DNA: TGTGCCACCCACGGGACAGGGTTTAATTCACCCCTCCACTTT; J: TRBJ1-6; size: .; D: TRBD1; V: TRBV6-1